These 29 T cell receptor beta chains were all obtained from the same sample, sequenced in a study of a mutant IDH1 vaccine in newly diagnosed glioma. Clones were sequenced by immunoSEQ multiplex PCR, and TCRdb holds only the in-frame ones, with some missing. The sample has 30,000 to 35,000 clones, about 56% seen once. Specified time point: week 5, during vaccination. Doses of 300 ug of mutant IDH1 20-mer peptide were given with topical imiquimod. These TCRs' antigens remain unknown. The source was PBMCs, collected from a glioma patient whose treatment included an IDH1 peptide vaccine. These receptors were collected from a woman aged 18-29 years with glioma.

The rearrangement joins TRBV7-6 to TRBJ1-1; 8 positions agree with TRBD1. The CDR3 is made up of 13 amino acids. V was clipped by 4 bases and J by 3 bases; unmatched bases: 1. The germline V gene has CDR1 SGHVS and CDR2 FNYEAQ. In DNA, the CDR3 is TGTGCCAGCAGCTCACAGGGGGACACTGAAGCTTTCTTT. Translating it yields CASSSQGDTEAFF.

This chain uses TRBV28 with TRBJ2-7, with D perhaps assigned TRBD1 or TRBD2 (5 bases each). The germline V gene encodes CDR1 MDHEN and CDR2 SYDVKM. This CDR3 comprises 14 residues. The V end was cut by 6 bases, the J end by 3 bases, with 15 bases between. This chain's CDR3 is CASSAGATFYEQYF. CDR3 coding DNA: TGTGCCAGCAGCGCCGGGGCCACTTTCTACGAGCAGTACTTC.

The genes are TRBV7-6 and TRBJ2-3; no definite D call. This CDR3 contains 15 residues. From germline, CDR1 is SGHVS and CDR2 FNYEAQ. Trimming took 1 base from V and 6 from J, leaving 14 bases between them. The CDR3: CASSLEVLPRDTQYF. The CDR3 DNA follows: TGTGCCAGCAGCTTAGAAGTACTTCCGAGGGATACGCAGTATTTT.

CDR3 DNA: TGTGCCAGCAGTCCGCTAGGTCCCTACGAGCAGTACTTC. This encodes CASSPLGPYEQYF. This chain uses TRBV28 with TRBJ2-7, with D hard to call. The CDR3 loop spans 13 amino acids. Germline CDR1 and CDR2: MDHEN and SYDVKM. V gave up 5 bases and J gave up 2 bases, with 10 bases separating them.

The chain recombines TRBV19 with TRBJ2-7, with 10 nucleotides matching TRBD2. Germline V gene data show CDR1 as LNHDA and CDR2 as SQIVND (reference sequence). The trim removed 5 bases at V and 0 bases at J, leaving 10 bases unmatched. There are 17 residues in the CDR3. CDR3 amino acids: CASSHSSGGRNSYEQYF. CDR3 nucleotides: TGTGCCAGTAGTCACTCTAGCGGGGGACGAAACTCCTACGAGCAGTACTTC. The full variable domain, its missing parts supplied by reference TRBV19 and TRBJ2-7, is DGGITQSPKYLFRKEGQNVTLSCEQNLNHDAMYWYRQDPGQGLRLIYYSQIVNDFQKGDIAEGYSVSREKKESFPLTVTSAQKNPTAFYLCASSHSSGGRNSYEQYFGPGTRLTVT.

The chain links TRBV7-2 to TRBJ2-1; 9 bases are shared with TRBD1. CDR3 size: 16 residues. V was clipped by 5 bases and J by 5 bases; unmatched bases: 10. Germline CDR1 reads SGHTA; CDR2 reads FQGNSA. DNA of the CDR3: TGTGCCAGCAGCGTCTCGGCCGGGACAGGGAACAATGAGCAGTTCTTC. This sequence encodes CASSVSAGTGNNEQFF.

The chain is built from TRBV21-1 and TRBJ2-6; TRBD1, as called in the table, went unchecked against the DNA. TRBV21-1 is a pseudogene locus. This CDR3 comprises 19 residues. Here the CDR3 reads CASSKRQGDCRGGANVLTF. The CDR3 coding sequence is TGTGCCAGCAGCAAACGACAGGGGGATTGTCGTGGTGGGGCCAACGTCCTGACTTTC.

This clone was detected only once. In nucleotides, the CDR3 is TGTGCCAGCAGCCAACCGGCCCCGCCCGGGACTAGCGTTGATACGCAGTATTTT. Amino acid sequence: CASSQPAPPGTSVDTQYF. The chain joins TRBV4-2 to TRBJ2-3; 10 bases line up with TRBD2. CDR3 length equals 18 residues. J lost 6 bases, V lost 2 bases, and 14 bases had no gene match. Per the germline V gene, CDR1 is LGHNA and CDR2 is YNFKEQ.

The V call is TRBV27, the J call TRBJ2-5; 14 bases match TRBD2. The CDR3 consists of 17 residues. Losses at the gene ends were 6 bases for V and 5 bases for J; bases not matched to a gene: 11. CDR1 is MNHEY, CDR2 SMNVEV, per germline (reference sequence). In DNA form, the CDR3 reads TGTGCCAGCAGCACCGGGACTAGCGGGAGCCATGGGGAGACCCAGTACTTC. It encodes CASSTGTSGSHGETQYF.

The chain is built from TRBV18 and TRBJ2-3; 8 nucleotides match TRBD2. CDR3 length: 16 residues. CDR1 is KGHSH and CDR2 is LQKENI in the germline V gene. After removal of 6 bases from V and 0 bases from J, the junction contained 8 bases not matched to a gene. The CDR3 protein is CASSRGAFASTDTQYF. The CDR3 region has the DNA TGTGCCAGCTCGCGGGGGGCCTTCGCTAGCACAGATACGCAGTATTTT.

V usage is TRBV4-2 and J usage is TRBJ1-4; D possibly corresponds to TRBD1 (5 bases). The germline V gene encodes CDR1 LGHNA and CDR2 YNFKEQ. Trimming removed 4 bases from V and 4 bases from J, with 13 bases in between. There are 15 residues in the CDR3. This CDR3 is CASSLETGFNEKLFF. The CDR3 nucleotides read TGTGCCAGCAGCCTAGAAACAGGTTTTAATGAAAAACTGTTTTTT.

This clone was found a few times. The V call is TRBV27, the J call TRBJ1-6; no clear D. V dropped 7 bases and J dropped 7 bases, with 14 bases sitting between them. The CDR3 runs to 14 residues. Germline values: CDR1 MNHEY, CDR2 SMNVEV (reference sequence). The CDR3 DNA is TGTGCCAGCAATCACGGACGGATGAATTCACCCCTCCACTTT. It yields the protein CASNHGRMNSPLHF.

CDR3 DNA: TGTGCCAGCAGCGGGACAGCCACAGATACGCAGTATTTT. Translated: CASSGTATDTQYF. V is TRBV11-3 and J is TRBJ2-3, with 7 nucleotides matching TRBD1. This CDR3 has 13 residues. CDR1 and CDR2 from the germline V gene are SGHNT and YENEEA. J gave up 2 bases and V 5 bases, and 1 base lay outside the gene matches.

The DNA for the CDR3 is TGTGCCAGCAGCTTAGCTACGGGCGCCGGAAACACCATATATTTT. It codes for CASSLATGAGNTIYF. V usage is TRBV7-9 and J usage is TRBJ1-3; D not certain. V was shortened by 0 bases and J by 4 bases, with 10 bases between the two germline ends. This CDR3 has 15 amino acids. The germline V gene encodes CDR1 SEHNR and CDR2 FQNEAQ (reference sequence).

V is TRBV30 and J is TRBJ1-1; a possible D gene is TRBD1 (5 bases). The germline V gene has CDR1 GTSNPN and CDR2 SVGIG (reference sequence). The CDR3 contains 14 residues. The V gene lost 7 bases and the J gene lost 1 base, with 16 bases spanning the gap. The DNA of the CDR3 is TGTGCCTTCAGTACGGGGCCGGGGAACACTGAAGCTTTCTTT. Its translation is CAFSTGPGNTEAFF.

The CDR3 DNA reads as TGTGCCACCGCGGGTCAGGGACTTCTCGGGGAGACCCAGTACTTC. Residues: CATAGQGLLGETQYF. The rearrangement links TRBV19 to TRBJ2-5; D is perhaps TRBD2 (6 bases). Germline V gene data show CDR1 as LNHDA and CDR2 as SQIVND (reference sequence). CDR3 length: 15 residues. Trimming cost V 10 bases and J 5 bases, with 23 bases left between them.

The V call is TRBV7-8, the J call TRBJ2-1, with 7 bases that match TRBD1. V shed 5 bases and J 7 bases; nucleotides not matched to a gene: 2. Looked up from germline, CDR1 is SGHVS and CDR2 is FQNEAQ. The CDR3 consists of 12 residues. CDR3 coding DNA: TGTGCCAGCAGCAAGACAGGGAATGAGCAGTTCTTC. Amino acids: CASSKTGNEQFF.

V and J are TRBV29-1 and TRBJ1-1, with D maybe TRBD1 (5 bases). With 6 bases removed from V and 3 bases from J, the gap between germline ends came to 8 bases. CDR1 SQVTM and CDR2 ANQGSEA come from the germline V gene. The CDR3 contains 11 residues. The CDR3 DNA reads TGCAGCGTGCGCAGGGACACTGAAGCTTTCTTT. Translation gives CSVRRDTEAFF.

The gene calls are TRBV7-2 and TRBJ2-7, with TRBD1 identical over 9 bases. Looked up from germline, CDR1 is SGHTA and CDR2 is FQGNSA. J lost 2 bases, V lost 5 bases, and 4 bases had no gene match. CDR3 length: 14 amino acids. This CDR3 is CASSPGQGPYEQYF. CDR3 DNA sequence: TGTGCCAGCAGCCCTGGACAGGGGCCCTACGAGCAGTACTTC.

This clone was recorded a few times. This chain joins TRBV28 and TRBJ1-1, with 7 bases lining up with TRBD1. Germline CDR1 and CDR2: MDHEN and SYDVKM. V shed 4 bases, J shed 5 bases, and the junction held 7 bases outside the gene matches. The CDR3 spans 14 residues. The CDR3 sequence is CASSYRGRWTEAFF. CDR3 DNA sequence: TGTGCCAGCAGTTACAGGGGTAGGTGGACTGAAGCTTTCTTT.

The chain combines TRBV7-8 with TRBJ2-5, with 12 bases identical to TRBD2. V dropped 5 bases and J dropped 2; count of bases not matched to a gene: 6. CDR3 length equals 16 residues. The germline V gene has CDR1 SGHVS and CDR2 FQNEAQ. The CDR3 nucleotides are TGTGCCAGCAGCCCGAGACTAGCGGGGGTTCAAGAGACCCAGTACTTC. This codes for CASSPRLAGVQETQYF.

Written as DNA, the CDR3 is TGTGCCTGGAGTGTAGGACTAGCGGGGTCTGGGGAGACCCAGTACTTC. It specifies CAWSVGLAGSGETQYF. The V and J genes are TRBV30 and TRBJ2-5, with TRBD2 matching over 12 bases. The ends lost 0 bases at V and 5 bases at J; junction bases unmatched: 7. Germline V gene lookup returns CDR1 GTSNPN and CDR2 SVGIG (reference sequence). The CDR3 runs 16 residues.

This clone has more than one count but fewer than ten. The chain links TRBV18 to TRBJ2-1; perhaps TRBD1 as D (6 bases). The CDR3 is made up of 13 amino acids. Germline loops: CDR1 KGHSH, CDR2 LQKENI. With 5 bases removed from V and 8 bases from J, the gap between germline ends came to 13 bases. The CDR3 DNA reads as TGTGCCAGCTCATCTGCACAGGGAGATGAGCAGTTCTTC. Its protein is CASSSAQGDEQFF.

The chain employs TRBV19 and TRBJ1-5; D not resolved. Germline V gene lookup returns CDR1 LNHDA and CDR2 SQIVND (reference sequence). Trimming pared 5 bases from V and 5 bases from J, leaving 7 bases between. The CDR3 consists of 12 residues. The CDR3 reads CASSEQHQPQHF. The CDR3 DNA reads as TGTGCCAGTAGTGAACAGCATCAGCCCCAGCATTTT.

The chain is built from TRBV5-8 and TRBJ2-1; 7 nucleotides agree with TRBD1. This CDR3 has 14 residues. V was pared by 2 bases and J by 4 bases, with 3 bases of the junction left unmatched. The V gene's germline CDR1 is SGHTS and CDR2 YDEGEE. The DNA for the CDR3 is TGTGCCAGCAGCTTACCGGGACAGTACAATGAGCAGTTCTTC. Its protein is CASSLPGQYNEQFF.

The V call is TRBV2, the J call TRBJ2-7; TRBD2 aligns across 7 bases. Per the germline V gene, CDR1 is SNHLY and CDR2 is FYNNEI. The CDR3 runs to 15 residues. V lost 2 bases, J lost 2 bases, and 6 bases stayed unmatched. The CDR3 sequence: CASSELQRGPYEQYF. CDR3 coding DNA: TGTGCCAGCAGTGAACTCCAGCGGGGACCCTACGAGCAGTACTTC.

There are a few counts of this clone. The rearrangement joins TRBV7-9 to TRBJ1-2; D unresolved. The CDR3 totals 16 residues. The ends were cut back, 3 bases at V and 3 bases at J, with 17 bases in the middle. The germline CDR1 and CDR2 sequences are SEHNR and FQNEAQ (reference sequence). The chain's CDR3 is CASSLGSGVGDYGYTF. Written as DNA, the CDR3 is TGTGCCAGCAGCTTGGGAAGTGGGGTCGGAGACTATGGCTACACCTTC.

This rearrangement joins TRBV27 to TRBJ1-3; maybe TRBD1 (5 bases). The CDR3 totals 17 residues. Germline CDR1 reads MNHEY; CDR2 reads SMNVEV (reference sequence). V lost 5 bases and J lost 4, with 21 bases in between. The CDR3 DNA follows: TGTGCCAGCAGTCCCTGGGACTCAGGGTTCTCCGGAAACACCATATATTTT. It encodes CASSPWDSGFSGNTIYF.

There are a few counts of this clone. This chain joins TRBV29-1 and TRBJ2-5; D could derive from TRBD1 or TRBD2 (5 bases each). Trimming took 5 bases from V and 4 from J, leaving 8 bases between them. CDR3 length: 11 residues. Germline values: CDR1 SQVTM, CDR2 ANQGSEA. The CDR3 sequence: CSVLRGETQYF. In DNA, the CDR3 is TGCAGCGTTCTGAGGGGAGAGACCCAGTACTTC.